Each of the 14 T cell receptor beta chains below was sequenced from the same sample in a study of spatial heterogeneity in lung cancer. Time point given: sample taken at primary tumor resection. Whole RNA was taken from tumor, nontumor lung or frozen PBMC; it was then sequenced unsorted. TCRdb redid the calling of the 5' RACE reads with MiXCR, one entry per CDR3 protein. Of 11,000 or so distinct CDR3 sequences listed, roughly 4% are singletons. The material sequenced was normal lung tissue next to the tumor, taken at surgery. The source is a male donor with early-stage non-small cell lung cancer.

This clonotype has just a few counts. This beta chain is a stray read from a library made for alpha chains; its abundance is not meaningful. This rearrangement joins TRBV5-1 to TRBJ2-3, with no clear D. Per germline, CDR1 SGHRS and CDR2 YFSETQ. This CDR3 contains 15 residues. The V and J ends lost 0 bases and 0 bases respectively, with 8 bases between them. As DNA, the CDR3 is TGCGCCAGCAGCTTGGCAGCTTCTAGCACAGATACGCAGTATTTT. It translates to CASSLAASSTDTQYF. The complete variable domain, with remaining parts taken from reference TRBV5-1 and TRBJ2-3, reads KAGVTQTPRYLIKTRGQQVTLSCSPISGHRSVSWYQQTPGQGLQFLFEYFSETQRNKGNFPGRFSGRQFSNSRSEMNVSTLELGDSALYLCASSLAASSTDTQYFGPGTRLTVL.

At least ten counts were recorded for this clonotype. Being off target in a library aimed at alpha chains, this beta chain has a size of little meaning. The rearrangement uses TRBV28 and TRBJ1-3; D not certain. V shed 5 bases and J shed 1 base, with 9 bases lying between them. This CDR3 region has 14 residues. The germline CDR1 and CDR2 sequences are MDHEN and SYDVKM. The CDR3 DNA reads TGTGCCAGCAGTCCCTACGGTTCTGGAAACACCATATATTTT. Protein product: CASSPYGSGNTIYF.

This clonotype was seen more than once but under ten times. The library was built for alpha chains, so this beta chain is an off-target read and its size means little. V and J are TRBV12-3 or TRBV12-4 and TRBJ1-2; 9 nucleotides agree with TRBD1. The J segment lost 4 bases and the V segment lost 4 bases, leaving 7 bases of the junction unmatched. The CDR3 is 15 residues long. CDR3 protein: CASSYGTGIGYGYTF. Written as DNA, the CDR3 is TGTGCCAGCAGTTATGGGACAGGGATCGGCTATGGCTACACCTTC.

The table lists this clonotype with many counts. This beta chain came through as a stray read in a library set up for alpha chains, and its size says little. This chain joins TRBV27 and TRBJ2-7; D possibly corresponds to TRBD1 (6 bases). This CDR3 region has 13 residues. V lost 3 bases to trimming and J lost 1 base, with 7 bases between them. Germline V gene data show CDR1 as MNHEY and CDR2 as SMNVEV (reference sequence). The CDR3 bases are TGTGCCAGCAGTTTCGGACAGTCCTACGAGCAGTACTTC. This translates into CASSFGQSYEQYF.

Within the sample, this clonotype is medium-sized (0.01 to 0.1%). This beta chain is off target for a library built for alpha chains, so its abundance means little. CDR3 coding DNA: TGTGCCAGCAGTTTTATAGGCGCGGGTCACCTCAGAGGGACCCAGTACTTC. Translated, it gives CASSFIGAGHLRGTQYF. The genes are TRBV28 and TRBJ2-5; D is possibly TRBD2 (5 bases). Trimming took 3 bases from V and 7 from J, leaving 24 bases between them. Germline V lookup: CDR1 MDHEN, CDR2 SYDVKM. The CDR3 length is 17 residues.

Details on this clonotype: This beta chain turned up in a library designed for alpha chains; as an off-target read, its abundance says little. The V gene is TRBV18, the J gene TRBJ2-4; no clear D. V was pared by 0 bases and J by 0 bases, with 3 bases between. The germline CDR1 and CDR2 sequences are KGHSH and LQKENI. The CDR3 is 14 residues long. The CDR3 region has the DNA TGTGCCAGCTCACCACCCCTAGCCAAAAACATTCAGTACTTC. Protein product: CASSPPLAKNIQYF.

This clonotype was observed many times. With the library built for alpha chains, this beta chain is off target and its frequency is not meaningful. The CDR3 spells CASGVYLQGNTEAFF. The CDR3 nucleotides are TGTGCCAGCGGCGTCTATTTACAAGGGAACACTGAAGCTTTCTTT. J is TRBJ1-1 and V is TRBV7-9, with no clear D. This CDR3 spans 15 amino acids. CDR1 is SEHNR and CDR2 is FQNEAQ in the germline V gene (reference sequence). Trimming left V 8 bases short and J 1 base short, with 17 bases between.

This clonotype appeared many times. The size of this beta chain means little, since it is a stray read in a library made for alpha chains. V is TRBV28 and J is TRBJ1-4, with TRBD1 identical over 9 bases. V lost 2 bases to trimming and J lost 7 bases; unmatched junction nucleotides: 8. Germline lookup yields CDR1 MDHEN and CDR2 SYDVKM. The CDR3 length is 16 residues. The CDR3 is CASSLTRQGVLEKLFF. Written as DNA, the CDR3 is TGTGCCAGCAGTTTAACCCGACAGGGGGTTCTTGAAAAACTGTTTTTT.

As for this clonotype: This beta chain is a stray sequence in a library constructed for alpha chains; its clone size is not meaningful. CDR3 nucleotide sequence: TGTGCCAGCAGTGAATCTGGGCGGGGGGGCCGCAATGAGCAGTTCTTC. Amino acid sequence: CASSESGRGGRNEQFF. V is TRBV2 and J is TRBJ2-1; 9 nucleotides align to TRBD2. The CDR3 length is 16 residues. Looked up from germline, CDR1 is SNHLY and CDR2 is FYNNEI. Trimming removed 2 bases from V and 6 bases from J; junction bases left unmatched: 8.

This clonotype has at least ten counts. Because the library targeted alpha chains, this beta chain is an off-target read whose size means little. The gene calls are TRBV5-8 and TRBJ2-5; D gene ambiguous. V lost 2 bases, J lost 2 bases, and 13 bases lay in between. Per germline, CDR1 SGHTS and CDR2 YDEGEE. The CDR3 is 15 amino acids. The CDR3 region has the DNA TGTGCCAGCAGCTTCTCTCTGGGTCGACAAGAGACCCAGTACTTC. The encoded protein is CASSFSLGRQETQYF.

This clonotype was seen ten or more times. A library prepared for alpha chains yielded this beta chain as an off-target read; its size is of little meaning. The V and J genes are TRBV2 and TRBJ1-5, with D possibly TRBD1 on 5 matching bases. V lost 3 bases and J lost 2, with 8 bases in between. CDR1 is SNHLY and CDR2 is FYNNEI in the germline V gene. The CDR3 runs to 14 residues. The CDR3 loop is CASSDPGGNQPQHF. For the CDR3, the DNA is TGTGCCAGCAGTGATCCGGGGGGCAATCAGCCCCAGCATTTT.

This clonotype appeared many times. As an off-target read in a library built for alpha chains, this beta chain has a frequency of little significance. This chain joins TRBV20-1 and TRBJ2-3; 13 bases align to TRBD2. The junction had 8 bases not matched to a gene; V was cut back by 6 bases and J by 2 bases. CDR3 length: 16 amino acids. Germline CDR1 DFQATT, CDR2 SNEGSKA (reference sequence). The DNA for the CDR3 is TGCAGTGCGCGACGACTAGCGGGAGGCCCCACAGATACGCAGTATTTT. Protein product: CSARRLAGGPTDTQYF.

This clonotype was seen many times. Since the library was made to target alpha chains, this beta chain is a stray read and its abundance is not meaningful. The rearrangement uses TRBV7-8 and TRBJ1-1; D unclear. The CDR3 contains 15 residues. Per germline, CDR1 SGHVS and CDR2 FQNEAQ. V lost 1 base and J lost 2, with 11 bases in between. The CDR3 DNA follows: TGTGCCAGCAGCTTAGGATCTCTAGATAACACTGAAGCTTTCTTT. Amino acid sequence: CASSLGSLDNTEAFF.

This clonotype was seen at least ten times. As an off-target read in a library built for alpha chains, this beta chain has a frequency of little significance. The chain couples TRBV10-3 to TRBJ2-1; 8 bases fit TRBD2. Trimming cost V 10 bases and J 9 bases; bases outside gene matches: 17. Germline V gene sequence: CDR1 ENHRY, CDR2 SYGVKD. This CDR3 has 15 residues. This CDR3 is CATRWEREINGEQFF. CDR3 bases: TGTGCCACCCGTTGGGAGCGGGAGATAAACGGTGAGCAGTTCTTC.